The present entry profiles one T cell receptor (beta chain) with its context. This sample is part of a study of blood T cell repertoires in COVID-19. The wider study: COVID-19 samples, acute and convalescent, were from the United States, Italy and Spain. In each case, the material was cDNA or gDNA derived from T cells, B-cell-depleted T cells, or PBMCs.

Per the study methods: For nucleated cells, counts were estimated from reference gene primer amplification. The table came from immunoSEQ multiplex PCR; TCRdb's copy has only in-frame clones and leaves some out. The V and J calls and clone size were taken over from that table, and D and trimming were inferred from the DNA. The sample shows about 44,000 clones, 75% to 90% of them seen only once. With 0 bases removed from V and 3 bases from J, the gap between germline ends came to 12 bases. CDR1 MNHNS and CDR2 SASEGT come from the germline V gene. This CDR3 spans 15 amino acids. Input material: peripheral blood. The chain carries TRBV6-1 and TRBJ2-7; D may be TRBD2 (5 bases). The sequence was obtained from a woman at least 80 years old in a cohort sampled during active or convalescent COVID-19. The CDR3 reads CASSEAPFGGYEQYF. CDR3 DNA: TGTGCCAGCAGTGAAGCGCCCTTCGGAGGCTACGAGCAGTACTTC.